This T cell receptor (beta chain) was identified in a study of T cell repertoires in cytomegalovirus infection. Turning to the study itself: Researchers turned to recently identified HLA-C-restricted CMV epitopes as well as well-studied HLA-B-restricted ones.

The V segment lost 1 base and the J segment 4 bases; nucleotides outside the gene matches: 14. This CDR3 comprises 19 residues. From germline, CDR1 is MNHEY and CDR2 SVGEGT. As for this clonotype: Its matching antigen is unknown.

TCRdb reanalysed the reads using MiXCR and keeps one entry per CDR3 protein. The top ten hold 15% to 20% of the sample, which has about 500,000 distinct CDR3 sequences, 25% to 35% seen once. V is TRBV6-2 or TRBV6-3 and J is TRBJ2-3; the match to TRBD2 covers 10 bases. Sequencing was performed on cultured PBMCs, taken from culture after CMV antigen stimulation. This TCR was recovered from a human donor in good health (CMV status not recorded). Some clones in this sample may be carry-over from other donors' samples. CDR3 coding DNA: TGTGCCAGCAGTTACTACGGAGGACTAGCGGCCCGGGGGTCAGATACGCAGTATTTT. This translates into CASSYYGGLAARGSDTQYF.